Listed below are T cell receptor beta chains from one sample, sequenced in a study of cytomegalovirus exposure and HLA in healthy donors. The method was immunoSEQ multiplex PCR; TCRdb's version includes in-frame clones alone and lacks a portion of them. The sample holds about 160,000 clones, around 83% seen once. The sample consisted of PBMCs. The receptors originated from a man aged 50 to 60 in good health and CMV-seropositive. CDR3s leave out the opening cysteine and the closing phenylalanine or tryptophan.

V	length	J	CDR3
TRBV11-3	12	TRBJ2-3	ASSLSRGTDTQY
TRBV4-2	13	TRBJ2-1	ASSPGLAGYNEQF
TRBV27	12	TRBJ2-1	ASSPGLVYNEQF
TRBV23-1	14	TRBJ2-7	ASSRNRQRLIYEQY
TRBV30	11	TRBJ1-3	AWSVVSGNTIY
TRBV5-1	13	-	ASSFGTGVFYEQY
TRBV28	11	TRBJ2-5	ASREQGIETQY
TRBV15	12	-	ATSRGLRRVEQY
TRBV6-5	12	TRBJ1-1	ASSSRDRSTEAF
TRBV9	13	TRBJ1-3	ASSVLGSSGNTIY
TRBV14	13	TRBJ2-2	ASRGTSGMSGELF
TRBV5-4	12	TRBJ2-7	ASSPRQDNYEQY
TRBV10-1	13	TRBJ2-1	ASSGETSRVGEQF
TRBV6-4	11	TRBJ2-2	ASSDLNTGELF
TRBV18	12	TRBJ1-5	ASSPGQGEQPQH
TRBV13	14	TRBJ2-3	ASSSRQGMGTDTQY
TRBV7-9	16	TRBJ2-7	SSSLGFSGATSSYEQY
TRBV9	13	TRBJ1-5	ASSPGTGLNQPQH
TRBV18	12	TRBJ2-5	ASSPTSRETAQY
TRBV7-8	15	TRBJ1-5	ASSLMDSVRGNQPQH
TRBV5-8	12	TRBJ1-2	ASSNQGFNYGYT
TRBV11-1	12	TRBJ1-1	ASSLETGQSEAF
TRBV28	14	TRBJ1-2	ASSAPLGTDNYGYT
TRBV11-2	13	TRBJ1-4	ASSPLGGVNEKLF
TRBV5-1	11	TRBJ1-1	ASSLLEDTEAF
TRBV18	13	TRBJ2-3	ASSSPSGSTDTQY
TRBV4-2	10	TRBJ2-1	ASSQVIHEQF
TRBV4-2	11	TRBJ1-5	ASGALSNQPQH
TRBV7-2	12	TRBJ2-2	ASSSRGGGVELF
TRBV28	16	TRBJ1-1	ASSPQILSAGGVTEAF
TRBV7-2	12	TRBJ2-7	ASSLTRDTYEQY
TRBV6-5	11	TRBJ2-3	ASFSGGPDTQY
TRBV15	13	TRBJ2-2	ATSRDLGATGELF
TRBV4-2	11	TRBJ2-5	ASSQDSQETQY
TRBV7-6	14	TRBJ2-2	ASSLVDRDGTGELF
TRBV7-8	12	TRBJ2-5	ASSGLILQETQY
TRBV4-1	12	TRBJ2-5	ASSLGQPSETQY
TRBV27	13	TRBJ2-3	ASSLGALATDTQY